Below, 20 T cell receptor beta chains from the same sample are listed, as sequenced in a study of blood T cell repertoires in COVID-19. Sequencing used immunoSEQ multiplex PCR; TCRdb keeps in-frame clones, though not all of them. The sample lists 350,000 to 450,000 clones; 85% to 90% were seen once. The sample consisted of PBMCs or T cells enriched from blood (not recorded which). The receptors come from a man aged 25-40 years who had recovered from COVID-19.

CDR3 DNA: TGTGCCAGCAGCGTAGAACTAGCGGGAGGAGTCCACGAGCAGTACTTC. Translation gives CASSVELAGGVHEQYF. The rearrangement links TRBV9 to TRBJ2-7; 12 bases are a match to TRBD2. This CDR3 is 16 amino acids long. The germline V gene has CDR1 SGDLS and CDR2 YYNGEE. The ends lost 0 bases at V and 5 bases at J; junction bases unmatched: 6.

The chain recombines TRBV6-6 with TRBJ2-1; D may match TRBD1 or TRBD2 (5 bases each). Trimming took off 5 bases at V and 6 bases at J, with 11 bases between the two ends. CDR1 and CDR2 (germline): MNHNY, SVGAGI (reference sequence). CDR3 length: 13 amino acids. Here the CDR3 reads CASSRGRVNEQFF. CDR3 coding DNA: TGTGCCAGCAGTCGGGGCAGGGTCAATGAGCAGTTCTTC.

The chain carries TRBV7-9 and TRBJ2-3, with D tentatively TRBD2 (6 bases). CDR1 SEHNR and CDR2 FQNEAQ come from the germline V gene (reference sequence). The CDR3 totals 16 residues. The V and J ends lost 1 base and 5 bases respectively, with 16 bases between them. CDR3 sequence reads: CASSLEGTWNGDTQYF. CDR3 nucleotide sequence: TGTGCCAGCAGCTTAGAAGGGACTTGGAACGGAGATACGCAGTATTTT.

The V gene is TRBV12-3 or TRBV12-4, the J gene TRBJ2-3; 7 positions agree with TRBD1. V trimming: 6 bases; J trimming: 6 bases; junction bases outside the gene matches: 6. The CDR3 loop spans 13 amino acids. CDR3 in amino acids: CASRPDRDDTQYF. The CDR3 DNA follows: TGTGCCAGCAGACCTGACAGGGACGATACGCAGTATTTT.

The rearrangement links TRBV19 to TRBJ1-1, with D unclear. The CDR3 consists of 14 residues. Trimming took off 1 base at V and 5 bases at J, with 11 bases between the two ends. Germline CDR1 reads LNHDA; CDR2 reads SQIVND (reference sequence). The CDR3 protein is CASSIAGSLTEAFF. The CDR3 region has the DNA TGTGCCAGTAGTATAGCGGGGTCCCTGACTGAAGCTTTCTTT.

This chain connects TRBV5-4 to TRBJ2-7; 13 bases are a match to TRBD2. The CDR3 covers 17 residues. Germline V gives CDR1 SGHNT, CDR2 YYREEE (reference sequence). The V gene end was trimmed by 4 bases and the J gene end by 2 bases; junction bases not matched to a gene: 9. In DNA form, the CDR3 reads TGTGCCAGCAGCCGCGGACTAGCGGGAGTAGGGGCCTACGAGCAGTACTTC. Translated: CASSRGLAGVGAYEQYF. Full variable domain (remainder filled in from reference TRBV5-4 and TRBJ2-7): ETGVTQSPTHLIKTRGQQVTLRCSSQSGHNTVSWYQQALGQGPQFIFQYYREEENGRGNFPPRFSGLQFPNYSSELNVNALELDDSALYLCASSRGLAGVGAYEQYFGPGTRLTVT.

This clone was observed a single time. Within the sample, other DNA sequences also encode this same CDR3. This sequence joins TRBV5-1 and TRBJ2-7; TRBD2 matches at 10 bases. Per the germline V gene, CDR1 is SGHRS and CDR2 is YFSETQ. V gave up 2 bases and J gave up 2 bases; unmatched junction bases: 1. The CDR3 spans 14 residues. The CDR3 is CASSLTSGTYEQYF. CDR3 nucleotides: TGCGCCAGCAGCTTAACTAGCGGGACCTACGAGCAGTACTTC.

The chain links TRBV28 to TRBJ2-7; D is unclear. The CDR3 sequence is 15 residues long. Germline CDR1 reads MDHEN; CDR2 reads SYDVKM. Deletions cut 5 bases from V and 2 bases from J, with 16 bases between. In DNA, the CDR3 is TGTGCCAGCAGTCCCATCTCGATAGATACCTACGAGCAGTACTTC. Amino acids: CASSPISIDTYEQYF. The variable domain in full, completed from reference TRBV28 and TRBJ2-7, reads DVKVTQSSRYLVKRTGEKVFLECVQDMDHENMFWYRQDPGLGLRLIYFSYDVKMKEKGDIPEGYSVSREKKERFSLILESASTNQTSMYLCASSPISIDTYEQYFGPGTRLTVT.

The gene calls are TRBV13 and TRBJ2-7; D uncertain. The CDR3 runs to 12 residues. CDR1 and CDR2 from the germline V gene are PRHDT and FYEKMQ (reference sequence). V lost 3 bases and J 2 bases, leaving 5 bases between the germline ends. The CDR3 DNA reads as TGTGCCAGCAGCTTTACTCCCTACGAGCAGTACTTC. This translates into CASSFTPYEQYF.

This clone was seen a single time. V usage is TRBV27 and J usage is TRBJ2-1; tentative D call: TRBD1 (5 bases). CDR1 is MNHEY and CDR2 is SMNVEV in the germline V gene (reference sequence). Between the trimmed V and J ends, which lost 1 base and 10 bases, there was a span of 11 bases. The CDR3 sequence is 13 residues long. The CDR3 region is CASSLFKGNEQFF. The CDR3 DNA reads TGTGCCAGCAGTTTATTTAAGGGGAACGAGCAGTTCTTC.

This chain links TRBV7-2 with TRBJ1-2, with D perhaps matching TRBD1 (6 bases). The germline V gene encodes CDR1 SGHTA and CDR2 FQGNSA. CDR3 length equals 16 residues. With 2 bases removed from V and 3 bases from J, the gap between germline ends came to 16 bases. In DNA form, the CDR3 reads TGTGCCAGCAGCTTATCAGGGGCAGGTGGGGACTATGGCTACACCTTC. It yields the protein CASSLSGAGGDYGYTF.

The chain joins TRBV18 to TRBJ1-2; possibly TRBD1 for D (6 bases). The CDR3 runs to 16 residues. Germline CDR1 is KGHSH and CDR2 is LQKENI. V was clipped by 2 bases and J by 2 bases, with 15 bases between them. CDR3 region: CASSPRLGALNYGYTF. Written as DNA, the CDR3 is TGTGCCAGCTCACCAAGGCTGGGGGCATTAAACTATGGCTACACCTTC.

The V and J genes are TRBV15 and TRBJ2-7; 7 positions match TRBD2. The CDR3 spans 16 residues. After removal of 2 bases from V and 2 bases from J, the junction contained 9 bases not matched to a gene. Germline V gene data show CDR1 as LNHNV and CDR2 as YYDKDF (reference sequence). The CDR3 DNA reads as TGTGCCACCAGCAGACCTCCGACTAGCACGCCCTACGAGCAGTACTTC. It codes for CATSRPPTSTPYEQYF.

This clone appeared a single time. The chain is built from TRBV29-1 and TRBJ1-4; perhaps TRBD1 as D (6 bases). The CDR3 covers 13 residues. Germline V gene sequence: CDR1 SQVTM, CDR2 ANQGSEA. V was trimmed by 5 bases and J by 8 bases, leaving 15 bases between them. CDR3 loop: CSVQQGRGEKLFF. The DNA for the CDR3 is TGCAGCGTTCAACAGGGCCGAGGCGAAAAACTGTTTTTT.

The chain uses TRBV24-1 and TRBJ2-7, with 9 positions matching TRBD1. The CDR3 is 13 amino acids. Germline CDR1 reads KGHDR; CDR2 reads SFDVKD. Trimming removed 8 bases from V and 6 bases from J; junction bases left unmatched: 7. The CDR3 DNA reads TGTGCCACCACGGCGGGACAGGGTGGCGAGCAGTACTTC. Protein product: CATTAGQGGEQYF.

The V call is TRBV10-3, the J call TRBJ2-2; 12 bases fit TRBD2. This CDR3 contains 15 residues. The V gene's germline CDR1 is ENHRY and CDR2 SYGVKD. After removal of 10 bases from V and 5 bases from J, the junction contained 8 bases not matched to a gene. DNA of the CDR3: TGTGCCACCTGGAAAGGACTAGCGGGAACCGGGGAGCTGTTTTTT. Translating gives CATWKGLAGTGELFF.

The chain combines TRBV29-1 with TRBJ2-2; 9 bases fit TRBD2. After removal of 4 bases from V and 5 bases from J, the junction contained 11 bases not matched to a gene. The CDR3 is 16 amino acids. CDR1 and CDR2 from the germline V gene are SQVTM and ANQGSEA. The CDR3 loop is CSVVVPSGRYTGELFF. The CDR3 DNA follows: TGCAGCGTTGTCGTCCCGAGCGGGAGGTATACCGGGGAGCTGTTTTTT.

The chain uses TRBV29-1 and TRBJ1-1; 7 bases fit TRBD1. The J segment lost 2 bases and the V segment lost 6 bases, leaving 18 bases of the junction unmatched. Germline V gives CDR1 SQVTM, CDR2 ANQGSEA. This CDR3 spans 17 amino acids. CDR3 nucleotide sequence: TGCAGCGTGAATGTATGGCAGGGGGAGAGGAAAAACACTGAAGCTTTCTTT. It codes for CSVNVWQGERKNTEAFF.

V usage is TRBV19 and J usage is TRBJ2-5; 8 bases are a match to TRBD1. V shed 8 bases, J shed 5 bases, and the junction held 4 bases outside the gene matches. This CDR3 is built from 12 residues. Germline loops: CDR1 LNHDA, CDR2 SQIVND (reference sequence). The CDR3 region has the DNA TGTGCCAGTCGACAGGGGTTCGAGACCCAGTACTTC. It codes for CASRQGFETQYF.

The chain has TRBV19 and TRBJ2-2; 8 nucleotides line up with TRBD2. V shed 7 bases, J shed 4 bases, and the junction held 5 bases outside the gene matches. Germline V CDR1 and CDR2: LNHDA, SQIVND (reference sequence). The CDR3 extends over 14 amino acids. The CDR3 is CASTSGSVTGELFF. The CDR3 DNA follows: TGTGCCAGTACGAGCGGGAGTGTCACCGGGGAGCTGTTTTTT.